This TCR beta chain was sequenced in a study of blood T cell repertoires in COVID-19. Measured with immunoSEQ multiplex PCR; TCRdb has only the in-frame clones, and not every one. The table has under 200,000 clones, 80% seen once; the top ten hold around 7%. The germline V and J ends were trimmed by 2 bases and 6 bases, with 11 bases remaining between them. CDR3 size: 14 residues. Germline CDR1 MNHNS, CDR2 SASEGT. This clone was detected a few times. The receptor was isolated from a man in his sixties or seventies with active or convalescent COVID-19. The genes are TRBV6-1 and TRBJ1-5, with D possibly matching TRBD1 (5 bases). Source material: peripheral blood. The CDR3, as DNA: TGTGCCAGCAGTGAAATCGGAGGGGCTCAGCCCCAGCATTTT. Amino acid sequence: CASSEIGGAQPQHF.